The 20 T cell receptor beta chains below all came from one sample that was sequenced in a study of cytomegalovirus exposure and HLA in healthy donors. The PCR contained 60 Vbeta and 13 Jbeta primers. This table comes from immunoSEQ multiplex PCR, and its TCRdb copy is limited to in-frame clones, with some not included. The sample shows around 150,000 clones, 79% of them seen only once. The sequenced material came from PBMCs. All receptors come from a man in his fifties in good health and CMV-seropositive.

The chain carries TRBV10-3 and TRBJ2-5; 8 nucleotides align to TRBD1. CDR1 ENHRY and CDR2 SYGVKD come from the germline V gene. The CDR3 is made up of 16 amino acids. Trimming cost V 5 bases and J 5 bases; bases outside gene matches: 13. The CDR3 DNA reads TGTGCCATCAGTCAAGTAGGGACAGGAGAGGAGGAGACCCAGTACTTC. Protein sequence: CAISQVGTGEEETQYF.

The chain joins TRBV4-1 to TRBJ1-2, with 7 bases matching TRBD1. The CDR3 contains 14 residues. Germline CDR1 is MGHRA and CDR2 is YSYEKL. Trimming took 0 bases from V and 10 from J; bases not matched to a gene: 8. The CDR3 sequence is CASSQEQTGPDYTF. CDR3 nucleotide sequence: TGCGCCAGCAGCCAAGAACAGACAGGGCCTGACTACACCTTC.

V and J are TRBV6-5 and TRBJ1-4; D perhaps matches TRBD1 (6 bases). The germline V gene encodes CDR1 MNHEY and CDR2 SVGAGI. The CDR3 spans 14 residues. V dropped 1 base and J dropped 8 bases, with 11 bases sitting between them. CDR3 DNA: TGTGCCAGCAGTTACTTACAGGGTGGGGAAAAACTGTTTTTT. Protein: CASSYLQGGEKLFF.

The rearrangement links TRBV27 to TRBJ1-1, with a possible D match to TRBD1 (5 bases). The CDR3 has 15 residues. The V end lost 3 bases, the J end lost 0 bases, and 11 bases lay between the germline ends. Germline-derived CDR1 and CDR2 are MNHEY and SMNVEV (reference sequence). Written as DNA, the CDR3 is TGTGCCAGCAGTTTGCTGGGACTTATGAACACTGAAGCTTTCTTT. Residues: CASSLLGLMNTEAFF.

The chain is built from TRBV2 and TRBJ2-7; TRBD1 matches at 9 bases. The CDR3 loop spans 13 amino acids. Germline trimming cut 4 bases from V and 9 bases from J; bases unmatched to any gene: 7. CDR1 and CDR2 from the germline V gene are SNHLY and FYNNEI. The CDR3: CASSAGTGKGQYF. Written as DNA, the CDR3 is TGTGCCAGCAGTGCTGGGACAGGGAAAGGGCAGTACTTC. Based on the CDR3 plus reference TRBV2 and TRBJ2-7, the full variable domain is EPEVTQTPSHQVTQMGQEVILRCVPISNHLYFYWYRQILGQKVEFLVSFYNNEISEKSEIFDDQFSVERPDGSNFTLKIRSTKLEDSAMYFCASSAGTGKGQYFGPGTRLTVT.

Worth noting for this clone: The sample has other DNA sequences that encode this CDR3 too. The chain combines TRBV5-4 with TRBJ2-7; D is unclear. CDR1 is SGHNT, CDR2 YYREEE, per germline (reference sequence). The CDR3 is made up of 12 amino acids. The V end lost 3 bases, the J end lost 0 bases, and 4 bases lay between the germline ends. In DNA, the CDR3 is TGTGCCAGCAGCTCCTCCTCCTACGAGCAGTACTTC. Residues: CASSSSSYEQYF.

In its sample, this clone was seen a few times. The V call is TRBV11-2, the J call TRBJ1-4; 9 bases fit TRBD1. J lost 8 bases, V lost 4 bases, and 2 bases had no gene match. CDR1 is SGHAT, CDR2 FQNNGV, per germline. The length of the CDR3 is 13 residues. The CDR3 here is CASSSQGAEKLFF. The CDR3 nucleotides read TGTGCCAGCAGCTCACAGGGGGCGGAAAAACTGTTTTTT.

The J gene is TRBJ2-2, the V gene TRBV7-9; D remains ambiguous. Trimming took 2 bases from V and 5 from J, leaving 18 bases between them. Germline V gene sequence: CDR1 SEHNR, CDR2 FQNEAQ (reference sequence). CDR3 length: 17 amino acids. The CDR3 DNA sequence: TGTGCCAGCAGCTTATTACGGGTCTCAACCGCTACCGGGGAGCTGTTTTTT. It is translated as CASSLLRVSTATGELFF. The full variable domain, completed using reference TRBV7-9 and TRBJ2-2, is DTGVSQNPRHKITKRGQNVTFRCDPISEHNRLYWYRQTLGQGPEFLTYFQNEAQLEKSRLLSDRFSAERPKGSFSTLEIQRTEQGDSAMYLCASSLLRVSTATGELFFGEGSRLTVL.

The chain employs TRBV19 and TRBJ2-3; D is unresolved. Looked up from germline, CDR1 is LNHDA and CDR2 is SQIVND (reference sequence). This CDR3 has 13 amino acids. The V and J ends lost 7 bases and 1 base respectively, with 9 bases between them. As DNA, the CDR3 is TGTGCCAGTACTCGGCTAGGCACAGATACGCAGTATTTT. Amino acid sequence: CASTRLGTDTQYF.

The V gene is TRBV15, the J gene TRBJ2-1; 7 bases are shared with TRBD2. CDR3 length equals 17 residues. Germline V gene data show CDR1 as LNHNV and CDR2 as YYDKDF (reference sequence). V was clipped by 4 bases and J by 1 base; unmatched bases: 10. CDR3 amino acids: CATSTWGGGPSYNEQFF. The CDR3 nucleotides are TGTGCCACCAGCACCTGGGGGGGAGGGCCTTCCTACAATGAGCAGTTCTTC.

The chain has TRBV27 and TRBJ2-1; TRBD2 aligns across 7 bases. Trimming cost V 5 bases and J 8 bases; bases outside gene matches: 6. The germline V gene encodes CDR1 MNHEY and CDR2 SMNVEV (reference sequence). The CDR3 is 13 amino acids. In nucleotides, the CDR3 is TGTGCCAGCAGTCTCAGCGGGATATATGAGCAGTTCTTC. Translated: CASSLSGIYEQFF.

This clone was seen only once. This chain joins TRBV29-1 and TRBJ1-1, with 8 bases fitting TRBD1. The CDR3 runs to 11 residues. Germline V gives CDR1 SQVTM, CDR2 ANQGSEA. V gave up 5 bases and J gave up 11 bases; unmatched junction bases: 7. The CDR3 sequence is CSVYTGGKAFF. CDR3 sequence (DNA): TGCAGCGTTTACACAGGGGGGAAGGCTTTCTTT.

This chain uses TRBV5-4 with TRBJ2-5; weak D call: TRBD2 (6 bases). The V end lost 5 bases, the J end lost 2 bases, and 13 bases lay between the germline ends. Looked up from germline, CDR1 is SGHNT and CDR2 is YYREEE (reference sequence). The CDR3 is 14 amino acids. DNA of the CDR3: TGTGCCAGCAGGAACTTTGGGGGGCAAGAGACCCAGTACTTC. It specifies CASRNFGGQETQYF.

This chain links TRBV27 with TRBJ2-7; 9 bases fit TRBD1. Unmatched junction bases numbered 3, after V lost 3 bases and J lost 0 bases. The germline CDR1 and CDR2 sequences are MNHEY and SMNVEV (reference sequence). This CDR3 region has 15 residues. The CDR3: CASSFGDRVSYEQYF. DNA of the CDR3: TGTGCCAGCAGTTTCGGGGACAGGGTCTCCTACGAGCAGTACTTC.

This clone was detected only once. The chain combines TRBV2 with TRBJ2-7; 7 bases agree with TRBD1. CDR1 and CDR2 from the germline V gene are SNHLY and FYNNEI. Losses at the gene ends were 7 bases for V and 1 base for J; bases not matched to a gene: 4. The CDR3 spans 13 residues. The CDR3 bases are TGTGCCAGCACCCCGGGACAGTCCTACGAGCAGTACTTC. Its translation: CASTPGQSYEQYF.

The CDR3 loop is CAWSVTGGSGANVLTF. DNA for the CDR3: TGTGCCTGGAGCGTCACAGGGGGGTCTGGGGCCAACGTCCTGACTTTC. The rearrangement links TRBV30 to TRBJ2-6; 8 bases map to TRBD1. V shed 3 bases and J 1 base; nucleotides not matched to a gene: 5. The CDR3 length is 16 residues. CDR1 is GTSNPN, CDR2 SVGIG, per germline (reference sequence).

In its sample, this clone was seen once. The chain recombines TRBV5-6 with TRBJ1-5; D remains ambiguous. V was cut by 2 bases and J by 0 bases, with 6 bases left in between. The length of the CDR3 is 14 residues. CDR1 and CDR2 (germline): SGHDT, YYEEEE. The CDR3 is CASSFGFSNQPQHF. The CDR3 coding sequence is TGTGCCAGCAGCTTCGGGTTTAGCAATCAGCCCCAGCATTTT.

V and J are TRBV30 and TRBJ1-4; the match to TRBD1 covers 10 bases. The germline V gene has CDR1 GTSNPN and CDR2 SVGIG (reference sequence). The CDR3 consists of 15 residues. Trimming removed 0 bases from V and 6 bases from J; junction bases left unmatched: 4. The CDR3 is CAWSVPGTGDEKLFF. Here the CDR3 DNA reads TGTGCCTGGAGTGTACCCGGGACAGGGGATGAAAAACTGTTTTTT.

About this clone: At one end the junction does not follow the germline gene, possibly because of a read error. The same CDR3 can be traced to other DNA sequences in this sample. The genes are TRBV7-2 and TRBJ2-5, with 9 bases lining up with TRBD2. Per germline, CDR1 SGHTA and CDR2 FQGNSA. The CDR3 contains 17 residues. The CDR3 loop reads CASSLAPARSGRETQYF. CDR3 DNA sequence: TGTGCCAGCAGCCTAGCCCCGGCGCGTAGCGGGAGAGAGACCCAGTACTTC.

This chain joins TRBV28 and TRBJ2-7; a possible D gene is TRBD1 (6 bases). Trimming removed 4 bases at V and 0 bases at J, with 13 bases between. The CDR3 runs 15 residues. Germline V gene sequence: CDR1 MDHEN, CDR2 SYDVKM. The CDR3 nucleotides read TGTGCCAGCAGTTGGCCCCGGGACAACTCCTACGAGCAGTACTTC. Protein sequence: CASSWPRDNSYEQYF. Based on the CDR3 plus reference TRBV28 and TRBJ2-7, the full variable domain is DVKVTQSSRYLVKRTGEKVFLECVQDMDHENMFWYRQDPGLGLRLIYFSYDVKMKEKGDIPEGYSVSREKKERFSLILESASTNQTSMYLCASSWPRDNSYEQYFGPGTRLTVT.